A single sample gave rise to the 29 T cell receptor beta chains below, sequenced in a study of T-cell reconstitution after alpha-beta-depleted transplantation in children. The TCRbeta library was prepared with unique molecular identifiers. Each CDR3 protein gets one entry after TCRdb re-called the PCR reads with MiXCR. The sample gives about 540,000 distinct CDR3 sequences, roughly 18% of which show up once; 3.3% is in the top ten. Sequencing used PBMCs from the stem cell graft donor, obtained from the stem cell graft. The receptors were gathered from a human donor who donated a stem cell graft to a child with acute lymphoblastic leukemia.

This clonotype has only a few counts. The chain combines TRBV4-2 with TRBJ2-1; TRBD2 matches 10 bases. The germline V gene has CDR1 LGHNA and CDR2 YNFKEQ. The length of the CDR3 is 21 residues. V gave up 0 bases and J gave up 2 bases; unmatched junction bases: 16. Here the CDR3 reads CASSQDRPASGRDRPYNEQFF. The CDR3 nucleotides read TGTGCCAGCAGCCAAGATCGTCCGGCTAGCGGGAGAGATCGCCCCTACAATGAGCAGTTCTTC.

Only a few counts were recorded for this clonotype. The V gene is TRBV15, the J gene TRBJ2-1, with no clear D. Germline V gives CDR1 LNHNV, CDR2 YYDKDF (reference sequence). The CDR3 totals 18 residues. The V and J ends lost 0 bases and 0 bases respectively, with 15 bases between them. The CDR3 sequence: CATSRDKIGQSSYNEQFF. CDR3 coding DNA: TGTGCCACCAGCAGAGATAAGATCGGCCAGAGCTCCTACAATGAGCAGTTCTTC.

This chain joins TRBV18 and TRBJ2-3; D unresolved. Germline V gene sequence: CDR1 KGHSH, CDR2 LQKENI. This CDR3 contains 14 residues. V gave up 0 bases and J gave up 3 bases, with 7 bases separating them. The DNA for the CDR3 is TGTGCCAGCTCACCACCGGTGGTAACAGATACGCAGTATTTT. Protein: CASSPPVVTDTQYF.

The J gene is TRBJ1-1, the V gene TRBV10-3; 10 positions match TRBD1. Germline V gene sequence: CDR1 ENHRY, CDR2 SYGVKD. V shed 0 bases and J 5 bases; nucleotides not matched to a gene: 6. This CDR3 is built from 16 residues. The CDR3 protein is CAISESETGGSTEAFF. CDR3 bases: TGTGCCATCAGTGAGTCCGAGACAGGGGGCAGTACTGAAGCTTTCTTT.

There are a few counts of this clonotype. The J gene is TRBJ2-1, the V gene TRBV12-3 or TRBV12-4; TRBD2 is a possible D gene (5 bases). The V end lost 3 bases, the J end lost 1 base, and 10 bases lay between the germline ends. CDR3 length equals 15 residues. CDR3 sequence: CASSLQEASYNEQFF. CDR3 nucleotides: TGTGCCAGCAGTTTGCAGGAGGCTTCCTACAATGAGCAGTTCTTC.

This clonotype was recorded a few times. V and J are TRBV4-1 and TRBJ2-1; 7 bases are shared with TRBD2. The CDR3 has 14 residues. Losses at the gene ends were 3 bases for V and 9 bases for J; bases not matched to a gene: 8. CDR1 MGHRA and CDR2 YSYEKL come from the germline V gene. CDR3 loop: CASSQRGRDAEQFF. In nucleotides, the CDR3 is TGCGCCAGCAGCCAGCGCGGGAGAGACGCTGAGCAGTTCTTC.

This clonotype has just a few counts. This chain uses TRBV20-1 with TRBJ2-3; 9 bases align to TRBD2. The V gene's germline CDR1 is DFQATT and CDR2 SNEGSKA (reference sequence). J was trimmed by 0 bases and V by 2 bases; bases with no gene match: 3. CDR3 length: 15 residues. CDR3 in DNA: TGCAGTGCTAGACCCCTAGCGGGGAGCACAGATACGCAGTATTTT. Translated, it gives CSARPLAGSTDTQYF.

The rearrangement links TRBV5-6 to TRBJ2-7; 10 bases fit TRBD1. There are 15 residues in the CDR3. The germline V gene has CDR1 SGHDT and CDR2 YYEEEE. V was pared by 2 bases and J by 4 bases, with 6 bases of the junction left unmatched. CDR3 sequence reads: CASSFGTGVLYEQYF. The CDR3 coding sequence is TGTGCCAGCAGCTTCGGGACAGGGGTGCTATACGAGCAGTACTTC.

The chain combines TRBV28 with TRBJ2-7; D gene unclear. V was pared by 1 base and J by 4 bases, with 14 bases between. The CDR3 is 15 amino acids. CDR1 and CDR2 (germline): MDHEN, SYDVKM. The CDR3 bases are TGTGCCAGCAGTTTATCGAGACGTGTTTCTTACGAGCAGTACTTC. Its protein product is CASSLSRRVSYEQYF.

The genes are TRBV5-1 and TRBJ2-7, with 8 bases matching TRBD1. Germline values: CDR1 SGHRS, CDR2 YFSETQ. The CDR3 contains 15 residues. V shed 4 bases and J 2 bases; nucleotides not matched to a gene: 8. The chain's CDR3 is CASSNWTGKTYEQYF. For the CDR3, the DNA is TGCGCCAGCAGCAACTGGACAGGGAAAACCTACGAGCAGTACTTC.

This chain joins TRBV5-1 and TRBJ1-2, with 8 bases matching TRBD1. Looked up from germline, CDR1 is SGHRS and CDR2 is YFSETQ. J was trimmed by 7 bases and V by 0 bases; bases with no gene match: 8. The CDR3 runs to 15 residues. For the CDR3, the DNA is TGCGCCAGCAGCTTGGTAAGGGGGACAGGTCCTGGCTACACCTTC. It encodes CASSLVRGTGPGYTF.

This clonotype turned up a few times. V is TRBV18 and J is TRBJ1-2; D uncertain. Trimming took 2 bases from V and 4 from J, leaving 8 bases between them. Germline assignment: CDR1 KGHSH and CDR2 LQKENI. This CDR3 region has 13 residues. DNA for the CDR3: TGTGCCAGCTCACCAGTGGCAGTCTATGGCTACACCTTC. Translating gives CASSPVAVYGYTF.

This clonotype showed up just a few times. This rearrangement joins TRBV7-6 to TRBJ2-5; D possibly corresponds to TRBD2 (6 bases). This CDR3 is 15 amino acids long. Germline loops: CDR1 SGHVS, CDR2 FNYEAQ. Deletions cut 4 bases from V and 2 bases from J, with 14 bases between. CDR3 sequence: CASSSVTGTQETQYF. The CDR3 coding sequence is TGTGCCAGCAGCTCCGTCACCGGGACTCAAGAGACCCAGTACTTC. The entire variable domain, with the rest obtained from reference TRBV7-6 and TRBJ2-5, is as follows: GAGVSQSPRYKVTKRGQDVALRCDPISGHVSLYWYRQALGQGPEFLTYFNYEAQQDKSGLPNDRFSAERPEGSISTLTIQRTEQRDSAMYRCASSSVTGTQETQYFGPGTRLLVL.

This clonotype was counted only a few times. This rearrangement joins TRBV18 to TRBJ1-4; tentative D call: TRBD1 (5 bases). The V and J ends lost 3 bases and 5 bases respectively, with 19 bases between them. The CDR3 has 17 amino acids. The germline V gene encodes CDR1 KGHSH and CDR2 LQKENI. The chain's CDR3 is CASSPRSTGTDNEKLFF. CDR3 DNA sequence: TGTGCCAGCTCACCCCGAAGTACCGGGACGGACAATGAAAAACTGTTTTTT.

This rearrangement joins TRBV4-1 to TRBJ2-1; TRBD2 matches at 13 bases. Germline assignment: CDR1 MGHRA and CDR2 YSYEKL. The CDR3 extends over 21 amino acids. V trimming: 0 bases; J trimming: 4 bases; junction bases outside the gene matches: 15. CDR3 amino acids: CASSQDPPPLAGGPGYNEQFF. The CDR3 region has the DNA TGCGCCAGCAGCCAAGATCCCCCTCCACTAGCGGGAGGGCCTGGTTACAATGAGCAGTTCTTC.

This clonotype was seen more than once but under ten times. The rearrangement joins TRBV5-6 to TRBJ2-1; 11 nucleotides match TRBD1. The CDR3 extends over 21 amino acids. The trim removed 4 bases at V and 1 base at J, leaving 19 bases unmatched. Looked up from germline, CDR1 is SGHDT and CDR2 is YYEEEE. The CDR3, as DNA: TGTGCCAGCAGCGGACAGGGGGCTTACGTAGCGGGAATCTCATCCTACAATGAGCAGTTCTTC. This translates into CASSGQGAYVAGISSYNEQFF.

This clonotype was seen only a few times. The chain joins TRBV7-9 to TRBJ2-1; D unclear. From germline, CDR1 is SEHNR and CDR2 FQNEAQ (reference sequence). V was clipped by 5 bases and J by 3 bases, with 14 bases between them. CDR3 size: 15 residues. DNA of the CDR3: TGTGCCAGCAGCGTCGGCCTAATAGTCTACAATGAGCAGTTCTTC. Its translation is CASSVGLIVYNEQFF.

There are a few counts of this clonotype. The chain uses TRBV4-2 and TRBJ2-3; 9 bases fit TRBD2. Germline assignment: CDR1 LGHNA and CDR2 YNFKEQ. CDR3 size: 16 residues. With 0 bases clipped from V and 3 bases from J, the junction kept 4 bases outside the gene matches. The CDR3 region is CASSQEWREGTDTQYF. As DNA, the CDR3 is TGTGCCAGCAGCCAAGAGTGGCGGGAGGGAACAGATACGCAGTATTTT.

The genes are TRBV27 and TRBJ1-4; the D gene is possibly TRBD1 (5 bases). This CDR3 comprises 14 residues. Per germline, CDR1 MNHEY and CDR2 SMNVEV (reference sequence). Trimming shortened V by 3 bases and J by 6 bases, and 11 bases separated the two germline ends. The CDR3 nucleotides read TGTGCCAGCAGTTTTTCTGTGGGGGATGAAAAACTGTTTTTT. Residues: CASSFSVGDEKLFF.

The CDR3 loop is CASSLWGQAYGYTF. CDR3 sequence (DNA): TGTGCCAGCAGCTTATGGGGACAGGCCTATGGCTACACCTTC. The V and J genes are TRBV7-9 and TRBJ1-2; 8 bases match TRBD1. J gave up 4 bases and V 2 bases, and 3 bases lay outside the gene matches. The CDR3 is made up of 14 amino acids. Germline assignment: CDR1 SEHNR and CDR2 FQNEAQ (reference sequence).

This clonotype turned up a few times. The chain joins TRBV7-9 to TRBJ1-1, with TRBD1 matching over 8 bases. CDR1 SEHNR and CDR2 FQNEAQ come from the germline V gene (reference sequence). CDR3 size: 14 residues. Losses at the gene ends were 4 bases for V and 1 base for J; bases not matched to a gene: 2. The CDR3 protein is CASSWTGSNTEAFF. CDR3 bases: TGTGCCAGCAGCTGGACAGGGTCGAACACTGAAGCTTTCTTT.

V usage is TRBV29-1 and J usage is TRBJ1-2, with 8 bases that match TRBD1. CDR1 and CDR2 (germline): SQVTM, ANQGSEA. Germline trimming cut 6 bases from V and 4 bases from J; bases unmatched to any gene: 7. The CDR3 consists of 13 residues. The CDR3 spells CSVPRTGSYGYTF. Written as DNA, the CDR3 is TGCAGCGTCCCCAGGACAGGGTCCTATGGCTACACCTTC.

The genes are TRBV12-3 or TRBV12-4 and TRBJ2-4; TRBD1 matches 7 bases. The trim removed 4 bases at V and 3 bases at J, leaving 6 bases unmatched. CDR3 length: 15 amino acids. In DNA form, the CDR3 reads TGTGCCAGCAGTTGGAGGACAGGAAACAAAAACATTCAGTACTTC. Its protein is CASSWRTGNKNIQYF.

This chain links TRBV27 with TRBJ1-5, with no clear D. Germline-derived CDR1 and CDR2 are MNHEY and SMNVEV (reference sequence). The CDR3 length is 12 residues. The ends were cut back, 1 base at V and 7 bases at J, with 5 bases in the middle. CDR3 DNA: TGTGCCAGCAGTTTATTTGGCCAGCCCCAGCATTTT. It codes for CASSLFGQPQHF.

This clonotype showed up just a few times. The chain combines TRBV7-8 with TRBJ1-5, with a possible D match to TRBD1 (6 bases). The germline V gene encodes CDR1 SGHVS and CDR2 FQNEAQ. V gave up 1 base and J gave up 4 bases, with 14 bases separating them. This CDR3 is 16 amino acids long. The CDR3 sequence is CASSLERDTLNQPQHF. CDR3 nucleotides: TGTGCCAGCAGCTTAGAGAGGGACACCCTAAATCAGCCCCAGCATTTT.

This chain links TRBV5-1 with TRBJ1-4, with D hard to call. Trimming pared 0 bases from V and 5 bases from J, leaving 14 bases between. Germline V gene lookup returns CDR1 SGHRS and CDR2 YFSETQ. The CDR3 has 16 residues. In DNA form, the CDR3 reads TGCGCCAGCAGCTTGGTATCAGAGTCCTTCAATGAAAAACTGTTTTTT. This encodes CASSLVSESFNEKLFF.

Concerning this clonotype: A junction end diverges from the germline sequence, so it may reflect a read error. The chain employs TRBV2 and TRBJ1-1; D remains ambiguous. Germline CDR1 is SNHLY and CDR2 is FYNNEI. The CDR3 sequence is 10 residues long. The CDR3: CASESRAAYF. In DNA, the CDR3 is TGTGCCAGTGAATCGCGGGCAGCTTACTTT.

V gene TRBV5-1 combines with J gene TRBJ2-1, with D unclear. Trimming took off 4 bases at V and 5 bases at J, with 10 bases between the two ends. The CDR3 contains 13 residues. The germline CDR1 and CDR2 sequences are SGHRS and YFSETQ. The CDR3 reads CASSGDPNNEQFF. The DNA of the CDR3 is TGCGCCAGCAGCGGAGACCCAAACAATGAGCAGTTCTTC.

The chain carries TRBV20-1 and TRBJ2-7; D unclear. CDR3 length equals 11 residues. V gave up 7 bases and J gave up 4 bases, with 11 bases separating them. Per the germline V gene, CDR1 is DFQATT and CDR2 is SNEGSKA (reference sequence). CDR3 residues: CSGSEVYEQYF. The DNA for the CDR3 is TGCAGTGGCAGCGAGGTTTACGAGCAGTACTTC.